Listed here are 23 T cell receptor beta chains from one sample, sequenced in a study of cytomegalovirus exposure and HLA in healthy donors. PCR used 60 Vbeta primers and 13 Jbeta primers. Profiling relied on immunoSEQ multiplex PCR, and the TCRdb table lists in-frame clones only, not all of them. The table has about 170,000 clones, roughly 67% seen once. The sample was PBMCs. The receptors come from a woman aged 18-29 years in good health and CMV-seropositive.

The chain is built from TRBV9 and TRBJ2-3; D might be TRBD2 (5 bases). The germline V gene has CDR1 SGDLS and CDR2 YYNGEE. The CDR3 consists of 15 residues. Trimming cost V 4 bases and J 2 bases, with 14 bases left between them. CDR3: CASSSRDGNTDTQYF. The CDR3 bases are TGTGCCAGCAGCTCCCGGGATGGCAACACAGATACGCAGTATTTT.

The gene calls are TRBV29-1 and TRBJ2-5, with 9 bases that match TRBD1. This CDR3 has 14 amino acids. Trimming cost V 7 bases and J 0 bases; bases outside gene matches: 6. Looked up from germline, CDR1 is SQVTM and CDR2 is ANQGSEA. The CDR3 DNA follows: TGCAGCGCTGGGACAGGGACTTACCAAGAGACCCAGTACTTC. Translating it yields CSAGTGTYQETQYF.

The V and J genes are TRBV5-4 and TRBJ2-2, with a weak D call TRBD2 (5 bases). The V and J ends lost 5 bases and 3 bases respectively, with 8 bases between them. Per germline, CDR1 SGHNT and CDR2 YYREEE (reference sequence). The CDR3 has 13 residues. The CDR3 DNA reads TGTGCCAGCAGTTACGGGGACACCGGGGAGCTGTTTTTT. This sequence encodes CASSYGDTGELFF.

This chain joins TRBV7-2 and TRBJ2-2; 9 nucleotides match TRBD1. The CDR3 has 15 residues. Germline V lookup: CDR1 SGHTA, CDR2 FQGNSA. Trimming took 6 bases from V and 4 from J; bases not matched to a gene: 6. CDR3 amino acids: CASSRTGDSTGELFF. The CDR3 DNA reads TGTGCCAGCAGTCGGACAGGGGATAGCACCGGGGAGCTGTTTTTT.

This clone was seen more than once but under ten times. This chain connects TRBV10-3 to TRBJ1-2; 10 bases fit TRBD1. The germline V gene has CDR1 ENHRY and CDR2 SYGVKD. The CDR3 runs 13 residues. Unmatched junction bases numbered 9, after V lost 10 bases and J lost 7 bases. The CDR3, as DNA: TGTGCCACCACCGGGACAGGGGATCGTGGCTACACCTTC. It codes for CATTGTGDRGYTF.

This clone appeared a few times. The chain has TRBV9 and TRBJ2-1; 10 nucleotides line up with TRBD2. CDR3 length equals 14 residues. Germline trimming cut 3 bases from V and 4 bases from J; bases unmatched to any gene: 1. In germline, CDR1 is SGDLS, CDR2 YYNGEE. The CDR3 protein is CASSETSGYNEQFF. CDR3 nucleotides: TGTGCCAGCAGCGAGACTAGCGGGTACAATGAGCAGTTCTTC.

The V and J genes are TRBV2 and TRBJ2-5, with 9 bases lining up with TRBD2. Unmatched junction bases numbered 13, after V lost 6 bases and J lost 2 bases. The CDR3 runs 17 residues. Germline V lookup: CDR1 SNHLY, CDR2 FYNNEI. DNA of the CDR3: TGTGCCAGCAGCGCGGGGGGGGCCAGGTCTGTACAAGAGACCCAGTACTTC. It yields the protein CASSAGGARSVQETQYF.

The chain joins TRBV2 to TRBJ2-7; D is unresolved. In germline, CDR1 is SNHLY, CDR2 FYNNEI. The CDR3 covers 15 residues. Trimming left V 3 bases short and J 3 bases short, with 15 bases between. CDR3 amino acids: CASSEDAARIYEQYF. The CDR3 region has the DNA TGTGCCAGCAGTGAGGATGCTGCCAGGATCTACGAGCAGTACTTC.

The rearrangement links TRBV5-6 to TRBJ1-1; D not resolved. Looked up from germline, CDR1 is SGHDT and CDR2 is YYEEEE. The ends were cut back, 1 base at V and 4 bases at J, with 5 bases in the middle. The CDR3 contains 12 residues. CDR3 loop: CASSLRSTEAFF. The CDR3 coding sequence is TGTGCCAGCAGCTTGAGGAGCACTGAAGCTTTCTTT.

This clone was seen more than once but under ten times. The rearrangement links TRBV6-1 to TRBJ1-1, with TRBD1 matching over 8 bases. In germline, CDR1 is MNHNS, CDR2 SASEGT. Germline trimming cut 7 bases from V and 5 bases from J; bases unmatched to any gene: 12. This CDR3 is 15 amino acids long. The CDR3 DNA reads TGTGCCAGCAAAGTCGACCCTACAGGGGGGACTGAAGCTTTCTTT. Translation gives CASKVDPTGGTEAFF.

The chain uses TRBV19 and TRBJ1-1, with a possible D match to TRBD1 (5 bases). The germline V gene encodes CDR1 LNHDA and CDR2 SQIVND (reference sequence). Deletions cut 1 base from V and 3 bases from J, with 15 bases between. The CDR3 length is 16 residues. The CDR3 coding sequence is TGTGCCAGTAGTATAGTCTCTCAGGAGGGGTACACTGAAGCTTTCTTT. Translated: CASSIVSQEGYTEAFF.

V is TRBV7-2 and J is TRBJ2-1, with 7 bases matching TRBD2. V was pared by 0 bases and J by 7 bases, with 9 bases of the junction left unmatched. CDR1 SGHTA and CDR2 FQGNSA come from the germline V gene. The CDR3 is 16 residues long. CDR3 protein: CASSLAGGGIPNEQFF. CDR3 DNA: TGTGCCAGCAGCTTAGCGGGCGGGGGAATACCAAATGAGCAGTTCTTC.

V usage is TRBV28 and J usage is TRBJ1-6; TRBD1 matches at 7 bases. Per the germline V gene, CDR1 is MDHEN and CDR2 is SYDVKM. Unmatched junction bases numbered 7, after V lost 6 bases and J lost 5 bases. This CDR3 has 15 residues. The CDR3 spells CASSPGGGDNSPLHF. In nucleotides, the CDR3 is TGTGCCAGCAGCCCGGGAGGGGGCGATAATTCACCCCTCCACTTT.

The chain recombines TRBV5-4 with TRBJ2-5; 10 bases align to TRBD1. V was clipped by 9 bases and J by 2 bases; unmatched bases: 13. From germline, CDR1 is SGHNT and CDR2 YYREEE (reference sequence). This CDR3 spans 16 amino acids. CDR3 DNA: TGTGCCACCGCGCCTGGGGGGGGACAGGGGCAAGAGACCCAGTACTTC. This sequence encodes CATAPGGGQGQETQYF.

This clone appeared a single time. The chain carries TRBV10-3 and TRBJ1-2; 7 bases fit TRBD1. Germline CDR1 reads ENHRY; CDR2 reads SYGVKD. The CDR3 has 16 amino acids. Trimming cost V 0 bases and J 2 bases; bases outside gene matches: 6. DNA for the CDR3: TGTGCCATCAGTGAGTCCGGGGACAGAGCCAACTATGGCTACACCTTC. Its translation: CAISESGDRANYGYTF.

The genes are TRBV7-2 and TRBJ2-3; D ambiguous. Deletions cut 5 bases from V and 2 bases from J, with 8 bases between. The CDR3 covers 13 residues. Germline values: CDR1 SGHTA, CDR2 FQGNSA. The CDR3 DNA is TGTGCCAGCAGCACCCGGGTCACAGATACGCAGTATTTT. Translated, it gives CASSTRVTDTQYF. The variable domain in full, completed from reference TRBV7-2 and TRBJ2-3, reads GAGVSQSPSNKVTEKGKDVELRCDPISGHTALYWYRQSLGQGLEFLIYFQGNSAPDKSGLPSDRFSAERTGGSVSTLTIQRTQQEDSAVYLCASSTRVTDTQYFGPGTRLTVL.

V is TRBV14 and J is TRBJ1-2, with D possibly matching TRBD1 (5 bases). V gave up 0 bases and J gave up 4 bases, with 12 bases separating them. Germline V CDR1 and CDR2: SGHDN, FVKESK. The CDR3 extends over 15 amino acids. This chain's CDR3 is CASSQDRTPVYGYTF. The DNA of the CDR3 is TGTGCCAGCAGCCAAGATAGGACACCGGTCTATGGCTACACCTTC. The whole variable domain, remainder taken from reference TRBV14 and TRBJ1-2, is EAGVTQFPSHSVIEKGQTVTLRCDPISGHDNLYWYRRVMGKEIKFLLHFVKESKQDESGMPNNRFLAERTGGTYSTLKVQPAELEDSGVYFCASSQDRTPVYGYTFGSGTRLTVV.

This chain links TRBV27 with TRBJ2-1, with 8 bases matching TRBD1. V gave up 2 bases and J gave up 7 bases; unmatched junction bases: 7. In germline, CDR1 is MNHEY, CDR2 SMNVEV (reference sequence). The CDR3 has 15 amino acids. In DNA, the CDR3 is TGTGCCAGCAGTTTACCTAGGACAGGGAAGAATGAGCAGTTCTTC. This encodes CASSLPRTGKNEQFF.

The rearrangement joins TRBV15 to TRBJ1-2; 12 positions agree with TRBD1. The CDR3 contains 17 residues. V dropped 3 bases and J dropped 4; count of bases not matched to a gene: 9. CDR1 is LNHNV, CDR2 YYDKDF, per germline (reference sequence). The CDR3 sequence: CATSRGTGGGMGYGYTF. The CDR3 DNA reads as TGTGCCACCAGCAGGGGGACAGGGGGCGGTATGGGCTATGGCTACACCTTC.

The chain couples TRBV20-1 to TRBJ1-2, with D perhaps matching TRBD1 (5 bases). Germline V gene data show CDR1 as DFQATT and CDR2 as SNEGSKA (reference sequence). V lost 3 bases and J lost 11, with 13 bases in between. This CDR3 has 11 residues. Here the CDR3 DNA reads TGCAGTGCTAGCCCGGGGACTCTTTACACCTTC. Translated: CSASPGTLYTF.

The chain links TRBV19 to TRBJ1-2; TRBD1 might be the D (5 bases). This CDR3 has 13 amino acids. Trimming took 5 bases from V and 4 from J, leaving 11 bases between them. Germline lookup yields CDR1 LNHDA and CDR2 SQIVND (reference sequence). CDR3 residues: CASSPQGGYGYTF. Here the CDR3 DNA reads TGTGCCAGTAGTCCCCAGGGAGGCTATGGCTACACCTTC.

The V and J genes are TRBV9 and TRBJ2-5, with 8 positions matching TRBD1. Germline assignment: CDR1 SGDLS and CDR2 YYNGEE. With 0 bases clipped from V and 4 bases from J, the junction kept 5 bases outside the gene matches. CDR3 length: 15 amino acids. CDR3 in DNA: TGTGCCAGCAGCGTAGTGGCGGACAGGGCAGAGACCCAGTACTTC. As protein: CASSVVADRAETQYF.

The chain joins TRBV28 to TRBJ1-1; D might be TRBD1 (5 bases). V was pared by 3 bases and J by 0 bases, with 23 bases between. The CDR3 runs to 19 residues. The germline V gene has CDR1 MDHEN and CDR2 SYDVKM. Written as DNA, the CDR3 is TGTGCCAGCAGTTTGCAGGGCCCCCTCTCCCAACTTATGAACACTGAAGCTTTCTTT. This gives the protein CASSLQGPLSQLMNTEAFF.